Below, 26 T cell receptor beta chains from the same sample are listed, as sequenced in a study of response to subunit inactivated influenza vaccine. In TCRdb, the RT-PCR reads were re-called with MiXCR into one record per CDR3 protein. The data hold a few hundred thousand distinct CDR3 sequences, with 11% observed a single time. These same data were also listed under a study on T cells expressing NK-cell markers. From that study: TCR beta cDNA was generated via 5'RACE template switching incorporating UMIs.

Specimen: PBMCs from blood, collected on the day of vaccination. These receptor sequences come from a man between 50 and 59 years old who received an inactivated influenza vaccine.

The J gene is TRBJ2-7, the V gene TRBV4-3; D not resolved. Germline assignment: CDR1 LGHNA and CDR2 YSLEER. This CDR3 contains 15 residues. The V end lost 0 bases, the J end lost 2 bases, and 11 bases lay between the germline ends. CDR3 region: CASSQDVHTPYEQYF. The CDR3 coding sequence is TGCGCCAGCAGCCAAGATGTACACACCCCCTACGAGCAGTACTTC.

This clonotype was counted many times. This chain links TRBV10-3 with TRBJ2-1; D not resolved. Deletions cut 4 bases from V and 4 bases from J, with 8 bases between. This CDR3 has 13 amino acids. In germline, CDR1 is ENHRY, CDR2 SYGVKD. CDR3 bases: TGTGCCATCAGTGGAATAGGATACAATGAGCAGTTCTTC. This encodes CAISGIGYNEQFF.

The chain recombines TRBV15 with TRBJ2-2; D gene ambiguous. CDR1 is LNHNV, CDR2 YYDKDF, per germline (reference sequence). Trimming took 4 bases from V and 8 from J, leaving 11 bases between them. The CDR3 totals 13 residues. CDR3: CATSTHVEGELFF. The CDR3 DNA follows: TGTGCCACCAGCACCCACGTTGAGGGGGAGCTGTTTTTT.

This clonotype was seen a handful of times. The J gene is TRBJ2-7, the V gene TRBV10-3; D is unclear. Germline CDR1 and CDR2: ENHRY and SYGVKD. The CDR3 sequence is 14 residues long. V lost 0 bases and J lost 2, with 8 bases in between. The CDR3 is CAISESFDTYEQYF. In nucleotides, the CDR3 is TGTGCCATCAGTGAGTCGTTTGACACCTACGAGCAGTACTTC.

This clonotype was counted at least ten times. This chain connects TRBV11-1 to TRBJ2-3; unclear D gene. Germline V CDR1 and CDR2: SGHAT, FQDESV (reference sequence). The CDR3 length is 12 residues. V was cut by 2 bases and J by 5 bases, with 5 bases left in between. The CDR3 sequence is CASSLIRDTQYF. The CDR3 DNA follows: TGTGCCAGCAGCTTAATCCGAGATACGCAGTATTTT.

The rearrangement joins TRBV7-8 to TRBJ2-2; TRBD2 matches 7 bases. Trimming cost V 4 bases and J 0 bases; bases outside gene matches: 8. Germline V gene sequence: CDR1 SGHVS, CDR2 FQNEAQ. The CDR3 covers 17 residues. Here the CDR3 DNA reads TGTGCCAGCAGCTCATCCTGGGCGGGGGCGAACACCGGGGAGCTGTTTTTT. It codes for CASSSSWAGANTGELFF.

This clonotype was seen a single time. The V and J genes are TRBV7-2 and TRBJ2-5; a possible D gene is TRBD2 (6 bases). V lost 1 base to trimming and J lost 5 bases, with 20 bases between them. Germline values: CDR1 SGHTA, CDR2 FQGNSA. This CDR3 has 17 amino acids. CDR3 protein: CASSLVPDTTRGETQYF. CDR3 nucleotide sequence: TGTGCCAGCAGCTTAGTCCCGGACACCACACGGGGGGAGACCCAGTACTTC.

The chain recombines TRBV5-4 with TRBJ2-1; D remains ambiguous. V was shortened by 4 bases and J by 8 bases, with 16 bases between the two germline ends. CDR3 length: 14 residues. CDR1 SGHNT and CDR2 YYREEE come from the germline V gene (reference sequence). The CDR3 spells CASSTLGVHDEQFF. The CDR3 bases are TGTGCCAGCAGCACGCTCGGTGTTCACGATGAGCAGTTCTTC.

Only a few counts were recorded for this clonotype. V usage is TRBV27 and J usage is TRBJ2-1, with 7 bases aligning to TRBD2. This CDR3 contains 19 residues. Germline V CDR1 and CDR2: MNHEY, SMNVEV (reference sequence). Trimming took 0 bases from V and 3 from J; bases not matched to a gene: 14. CDR3 sequence (DNA): TGTGCCAGCAGTTTATCGGGCGGACTAGAGGGAGGCCGCTACAATGAGCAGTTCTTC. It encodes CASSLSGGLEGGRYNEQFF.

This clonotype was seen a handful of times. This chain links TRBV11-2 with TRBJ1-2, with D unclear. CDR1 and CDR2 (germline): SGHAT, FQNNGV. Trimming left V 3 bases short and J 5 bases short, with 13 bases between. This CDR3 is built from 14 residues. The CDR3 protein is CASSFGPGEYGYTF. Written as DNA, the CDR3 is TGTGCCAGCAGCTTCGGTCCAGGAGAGTATGGCTACACCTTC.

The CDR3 loop reads CATSDPRHVVSPDTQYF. The CDR3 nucleotides are TGTGCCACCAGTGATCCCAGGCATGTGGTCAGCCCAGATACGCAGTATTTT. The chain uses TRBV24-1 and TRBJ2-3; D gene ambiguous. From germline, CDR1 is KGHDR and CDR2 SFDVKD. V lost 3 bases, J lost 4 bases, and 19 bases lay in between. This CDR3 spans 17 amino acids.

The chain combines TRBV20-1 with TRBJ2-5, with TRBD1 as a possible D gene (6 bases). The CDR3 covers 13 residues. Germline CDR1 DFQATT, CDR2 SNEGSKA (reference sequence). V shed 5 bases and J shed 3 bases, with 13 bases lying between them. The CDR3 here is CSAVRGTKETQYF. In DNA form, the CDR3 reads TGCAGTGCTGTACGTGGGACAAAAGAGACCCAGTACTTC.

There are a few counts of this clonotype. The CDR3: CASRSLGTATEETQYF. The CDR3 region has the DNA TGTGCCAGCAGATCCCTTGGGACAGCTACAGAAGAGACCCAGTACTTC. The chain joins TRBV28 to TRBJ2-5; 7 bases align to TRBD1. The CDR3 extends over 16 amino acids. Germline CDR1 and CDR2: MDHEN and SYDVKM. With 6 bases clipped from V and 3 bases from J, the junction kept 13 bases outside the gene matches. Variable domain in full (rest from reference TRBV28 and TRBJ2-5): DVKVTQSSRYLVKRTGEKVFLECVQDMDHENMFWYRQDPGLGLRLIYFSYDVKMKEKGDIPEGYSVSREKKERFSLILESASTNQTSMYLCASRSLGTATEETQYFGPGTRLLVL.

This clonotype occurred a few times. J is TRBJ2-7 and V is TRBV6-2 or TRBV6-3, with D uncertain. The CDR3 contains 13 residues. Germline V lookup: CDR1 MNHEY, CDR2 SVGEGT. V shed 2 bases and J shed 3 bases, with 8 bases lying between them. The CDR3 sequence: CASSYNSFYEQYF. For the CDR3, the DNA is TGTGCCAGCAGTTACAACAGTTTCTACGAGCAGTACTTC.

In its sample, this clonotype was seen once. The junction departs from germline at one end; a sequencing error may be responsible. V is TRBV7-3 and J is TRBJ2-1, with D perhaps assigned TRBD1 or TRBD2 (6 bases each). The CDR3 runs 19 residues. CDR1 SGHTA and CDR2 FQGTGA come from the germline V gene. DNA of the CDR3: TGTGCCAGGAGCTTACCGATAGGGGGGTCGCCTAGCTCCTACAATGAGCAGTTCTTC. Its protein is CARSLPIGGSPSSYNEQFF.

V gene TRBV6-2 or TRBV6-3 combines with J gene TRBJ1-2, with D perhaps matching TRBD1 (5 bases). This CDR3 comprises 15 residues. Trimming pared 6 bases from V and 5 bases from J, leaving 19 bases between. Germline loops: CDR1 MNHEY, CDR2 SVGEGT. CDR3 sequence (DNA): TGTGCCAGCAGGTCCGGACATAAGGTTCAGTATGGCTACACCTTC. Translation gives CASRSGHKVQYGYTF.

This chain connects TRBV12-3 or TRBV12-4 to TRBJ2-1, with 11 positions matching TRBD2. There are 16 residues in the CDR3. J gave up 6 bases and V 5 bases, and 9 bases lay outside the gene matches. The DNA of the CDR3 is TGTGCCAGCAGTCCCTTAGCGGGAGGGCTATCCAATGAGCAGTTCTTC. Translated, it gives CASSPLAGGLSNEQFF.

The J gene is TRBJ2-3, the V gene TRBV12-3 or TRBV12-4; TRBD2 matches at 8 bases. Trimming at V came to 5 bases and at J to 5 bases, leaving 12 bases not matched to a gene. This CDR3 is 16 amino acids long. CDR3 in amino acids: CASSPGGGQGRDTQYF. Written as DNA, the CDR3 is TGTGCCAGCAGTCCCGGGGGGGGGCAGGGAAGAGATACGCAGTATTTT.

Many counts were recorded for this clonotype. This rearrangement joins TRBV24-1 to TRBJ2-5, with D perhaps matching TRBD1 (6 bases). This CDR3 spans 18 amino acids. V was shortened by 3 bases and J by 2 bases, with 21 bases between the two germline ends. Germline CDR1 is KGHDR and CDR2 is SFDVKD. In DNA, the CDR3 is TGTGCCACCAGTGATCCCCGGGACAACTTTGGAGGACAAGAGACCCAGTACTTC. Encoded protein: CATSDPRDNFGGQETQYF.

The CDR3 coding sequence is TGTGCCAGCAGCTTGGGTCGACAGTTTAAAGCCGGGGAGCTGTTTTTT. Residues: CASSLGRQFKAGELFF. The chain couples TRBV7-2 to TRBJ2-2, with D possibly being TRBD1 (5 bases). CDR3 length: 16 amino acids. V was pared by 3 bases and J by 6 bases, with 17 bases between. Germline lookup yields CDR1 SGHTA and CDR2 FQGNSA.

This clonotype has more than one count but fewer than ten. The chain uses TRBV27 and TRBJ2-1; 10 bases line up with TRBD2. Germline CDR1 is MNHEY and CDR2 is SMNVEV (reference sequence). The CDR3 is 14 amino acids. J gave up 6 bases and V 6 bases, and 5 bases lay outside the gene matches. This CDR3 reads CASSVAGGLNEQFF. Here the CDR3 DNA reads TGTGCCAGCAGCGTAGCGGGAGGTCTCAATGAGCAGTTCTTC.

The chain uses TRBV12-3 or TRBV12-4 and TRBJ2-2; a weak D match, TRBD1 (5 bases). The CDR3 contains 16 residues. The germline V and J ends were trimmed by 5 bases and 5 bases, with 18 bases remaining between them. CDR3 in amino acids: CASSKQVSHSTGELFF. The CDR3 nucleotides read TGTGCCAGCAGTAAACAGGTTTCCCATTCTACCGGGGAGCTGTTTTTT.

This clonotype has just a few counts. The chain has TRBV4-3 and TRBJ2-2; 11 bases map to TRBD2. The CDR3 spans 18 residues. The ends lost 0 bases at V and 6 bases at J; junction bases unmatched: 9. Germline loops: CDR1 LGHNA, CDR2 YSLEER. The CDR3 loop reads CASSQDGFASGGPGELFF. CDR3 nucleotide sequence: TGCGCCAGCAGCCAAGATGGGTTCGCTAGCGGGGGGCCCGGGGAGCTGTTTTTT.

The V call is TRBV4-3, the J call TRBJ2-3, with 7 bases that match TRBD2. Germline lookup yields CDR1 LGHNA and CDR2 YSLEER. The CDR3 spans 15 residues. Trimming took 0 bases from V and 5 from J; bases not matched to a gene: 5. The CDR3 nucleotides are TGCGCCAGCAGCCAAGAGGCGGGAGTAGGAGATACGCAGTATTTT. Protein: CASSQEAGVGDTQYF.

This clonotype was picked up a small number of times. V gene TRBV4-1 combines with J gene TRBJ2-3; D call uncertain. The CDR3 runs to 15 residues. Trimming pared 4 bases from V and 4 bases from J, leaving 15 bases between. Germline CDR1 MGHRA, CDR2 YSYEKL. The chain's CDR3 is CASSLQGIPADTQYF. DNA of the CDR3: TGCGCCAGCAGCCTCCAAGGGATCCCGGCAGATACGCAGTATTTT.

The chain combines TRBV4-1 with TRBJ2-1; D gene unclear. Germline CDR1 and CDR2: MGHRA and YSYEKL. V lost 1 base and J lost 3, with 13 bases in between. There are 16 residues in the CDR3. The CDR3 region is CASSQGHSEFYNEQFF. The CDR3 DNA is TGCGCCAGCAGCCAAGGCCACTCCGAATTCTACAATGAGCAGTTCTTC.